The 4 T cell receptor beta chains below come from one sample, sequenced in a study of vaccination and CD4 T cells after COVID-19. The Oncomine TCR Beta short-read assay was what sequenced the DNA obtained from cultured CD4+ T cells. TCRdb re-analysed the PCR reads in MiXCR, keeping a single row per CDR3 protein. Here the sample spans about 20,000 distinct CDR3 sequences, about three quarters being singletons. Documented treatment: roughly nine-day PBMC culture with coronavirus spike peptide pools or control peptides (ViraFEST assay). These receptors are not linked to any known antigen. This material consisted of CD4+ T cells from blood, cultured in vitro, taken after SARS-CoV-2 vaccination. The receptors come from a human donor who received a COVID-19 vaccine.

This clonotype has a single count. The rearrangement links TRBV11-3 to TRBJ2-3; a weak D match, TRBD2 (5 bases). From germline, CDR1 is SGHNT and CDR2 YENEEA. The CDR3 spans 15 residues. The V end lost 5 bases, the J end lost 0 bases, and 12 bases lay between the germline ends. This CDR3 is CASSAQGLSTDTQYF. The CDR3 coding sequence is TGTGCCAGCAGCGCCCAAGGACTTAGCACAGATACGCAGTATTTT.

This sequence joins TRBV14 and TRBJ2-7; D unclear. The CDR3 sequence is 15 residues long. V shed 0 bases and J shed 2 bases, with 11 bases lying between them. Germline V gives CDR1 SGHDN, CDR2 FVKESK. As DNA, the CDR3 is TGTGCCAGCAGCCAAGATTCGGGTACAGCCTACGAGCAGTACTTC. Amino acid sequence: CASSQDSGTAYEQYF.

This clonotype appeared once. This chain uses TRBV14 with TRBJ2-4; D gene uncertain. V lost 6 bases and J lost 0, with 3 bases in between. The CDR3 is 12 amino acids. Germline V CDR1 and CDR2: SGHDN, FVKESK. As DNA, the CDR3 is TGTGCCAGCAGTCTAGCCAAAAACATTCAGTACTTC. This encodes CASSLAKNIQYF.

Only a few counts were recorded for this clonotype. V and J are TRBV7-8 and TRBJ1-1; D gene uncertain. Germline CDR1 is SGHVS and CDR2 is FQNEAQ. The CDR3 has 13 residues. Trimming removed 0 bases from V and 4 bases from J, with 6 bases in between. The DNA for the CDR3 is TGTGCCAGCAGCTTAGCGCTGGGCACTGAAGCTTTCTTT. This codes for CASSLALGTEAFF.